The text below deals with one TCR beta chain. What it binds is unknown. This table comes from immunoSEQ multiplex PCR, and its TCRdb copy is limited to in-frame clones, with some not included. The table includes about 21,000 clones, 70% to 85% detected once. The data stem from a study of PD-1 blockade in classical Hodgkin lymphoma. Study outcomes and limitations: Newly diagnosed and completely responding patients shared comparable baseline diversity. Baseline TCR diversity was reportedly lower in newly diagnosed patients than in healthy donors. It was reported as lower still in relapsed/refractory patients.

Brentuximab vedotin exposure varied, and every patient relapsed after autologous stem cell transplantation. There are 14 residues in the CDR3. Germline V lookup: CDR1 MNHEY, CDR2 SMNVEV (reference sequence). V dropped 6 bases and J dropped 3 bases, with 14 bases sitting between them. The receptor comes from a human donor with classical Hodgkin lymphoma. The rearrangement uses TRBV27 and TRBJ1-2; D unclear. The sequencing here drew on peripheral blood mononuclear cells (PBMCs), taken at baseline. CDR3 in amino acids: CASSPEGGHYGYTF. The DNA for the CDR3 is TGTGCCAGCAGCCCCGAGGGCGGTCACTATGGCTACACCTTC.